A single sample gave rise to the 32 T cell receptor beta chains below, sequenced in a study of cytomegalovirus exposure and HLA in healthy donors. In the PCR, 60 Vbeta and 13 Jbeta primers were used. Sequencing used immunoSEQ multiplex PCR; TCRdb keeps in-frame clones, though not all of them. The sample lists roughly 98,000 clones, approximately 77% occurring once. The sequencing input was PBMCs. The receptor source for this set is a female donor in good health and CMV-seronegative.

DNA for the CDR3: TGTGCCAGCACAGGGGACCAAACCTACGAGCAGTACTTC. This sequence encodes CASTGDQTYEQYF. The V gene is TRBV6-1, the J gene TRBJ2-7; perhaps TRBD1 as D (6 bases). From germline, CDR1 is MNHNS and CDR2 SASEGT. V was clipped by 7 bases and J by 2 bases, with 12 bases between them. The CDR3 extends over 13 amino acids.

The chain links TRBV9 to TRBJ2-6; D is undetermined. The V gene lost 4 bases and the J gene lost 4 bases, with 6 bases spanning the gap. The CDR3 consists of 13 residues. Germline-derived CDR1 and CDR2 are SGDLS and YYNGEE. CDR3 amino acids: CASSPEGANVLTF. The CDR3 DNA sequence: TGTGCCAGCAGCCCCGAGGGGGCCAACGTCCTGACTTTC. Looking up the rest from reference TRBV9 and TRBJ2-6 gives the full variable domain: DSGVTQTPKHLITATGQRVTLRCSPRSGDLSVYWYQQSLDQGLQFLIQYYNGEERAKGNILERFSAQQFPDLHSELNLSSLELGDSALYFCASSPEGANVLTFGAGSRLTVL.

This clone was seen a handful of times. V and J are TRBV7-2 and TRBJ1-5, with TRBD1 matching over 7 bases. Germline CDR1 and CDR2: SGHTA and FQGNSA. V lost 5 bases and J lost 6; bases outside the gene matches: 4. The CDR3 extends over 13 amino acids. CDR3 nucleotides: TGTGCCAGCAGCCCAGACAGGGTTCAGCCCCAGCATTTT. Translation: CASSPDRVQPQHF.

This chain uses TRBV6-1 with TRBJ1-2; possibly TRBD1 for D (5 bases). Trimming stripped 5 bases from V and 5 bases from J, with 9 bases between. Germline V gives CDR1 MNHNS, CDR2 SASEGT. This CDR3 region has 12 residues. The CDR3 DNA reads TGTGCCAGCAGTCAACCAGGGTATGGCTACACCTTC. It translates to CASSQPGYGYTF.

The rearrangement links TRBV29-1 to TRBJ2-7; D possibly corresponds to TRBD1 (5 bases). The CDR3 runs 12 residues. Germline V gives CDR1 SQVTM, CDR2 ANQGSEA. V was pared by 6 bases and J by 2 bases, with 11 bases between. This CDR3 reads CSVDQGAYEQYF. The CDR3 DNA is TGCAGCGTCGACCAGGGTGCCTACGAGCAGTACTTC.

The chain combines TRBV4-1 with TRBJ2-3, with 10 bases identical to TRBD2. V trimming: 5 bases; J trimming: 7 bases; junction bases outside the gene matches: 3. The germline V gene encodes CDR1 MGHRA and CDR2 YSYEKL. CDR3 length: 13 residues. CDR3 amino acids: CASSSGGAYTQYF. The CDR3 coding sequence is TGCGCCAGCAGCAGCGGGGGGGCCTATACGCAGTATTTT.

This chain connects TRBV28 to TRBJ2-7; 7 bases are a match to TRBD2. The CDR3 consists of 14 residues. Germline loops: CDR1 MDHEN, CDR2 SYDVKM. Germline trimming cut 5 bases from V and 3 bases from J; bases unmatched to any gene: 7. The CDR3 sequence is CASSPLERDYEQYF. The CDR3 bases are TGTGCCAGCAGTCCCCTGGAGCGGGACTACGAGCAGTACTTC.

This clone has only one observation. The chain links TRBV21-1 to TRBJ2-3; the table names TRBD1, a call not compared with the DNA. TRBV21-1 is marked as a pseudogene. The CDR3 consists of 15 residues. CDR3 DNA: TGTGCCAGCAGCTCCCGGCGCAGGGGCACAGATACGCAGTATTTT. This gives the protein CASSSRRRGTDTQYF.

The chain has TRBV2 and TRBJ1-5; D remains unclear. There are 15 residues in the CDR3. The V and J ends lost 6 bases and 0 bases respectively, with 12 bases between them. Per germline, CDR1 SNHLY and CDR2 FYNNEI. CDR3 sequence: CASRSSDNSNQPQHF. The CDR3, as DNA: TGTGCCAGCAGGTCAAGCGATAATAGCAATCAGCCCCAGCATTTT.

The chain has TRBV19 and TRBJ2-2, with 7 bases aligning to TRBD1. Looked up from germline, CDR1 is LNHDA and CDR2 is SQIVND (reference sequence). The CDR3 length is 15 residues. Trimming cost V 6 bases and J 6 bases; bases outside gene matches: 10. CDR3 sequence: CASSFPGQRPGELFF. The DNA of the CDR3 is TGTGCCAGTAGCTTTCCGGGACAGAGGCCCGGGGAGCTGTTTTTT.

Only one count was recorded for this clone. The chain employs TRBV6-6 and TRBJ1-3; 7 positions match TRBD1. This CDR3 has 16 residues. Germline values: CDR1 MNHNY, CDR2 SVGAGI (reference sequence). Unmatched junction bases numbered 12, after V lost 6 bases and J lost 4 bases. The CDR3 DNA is TGTGCCAGCAGCAGAGGGGTGCCAGGGGGAGGAAACACCATATATTTT. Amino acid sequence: CASSRGVPGGGNTIYF.

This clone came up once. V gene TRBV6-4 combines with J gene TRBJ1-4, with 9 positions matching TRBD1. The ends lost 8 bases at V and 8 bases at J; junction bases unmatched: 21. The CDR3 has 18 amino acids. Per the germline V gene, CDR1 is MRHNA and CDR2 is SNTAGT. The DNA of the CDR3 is TGTGCCAGCCGCGACCCCCGGGACAGGGTCAGATTGGAGGAAAAACTGTTTTTT. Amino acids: CASRDPRDRVRLEEKLFF.

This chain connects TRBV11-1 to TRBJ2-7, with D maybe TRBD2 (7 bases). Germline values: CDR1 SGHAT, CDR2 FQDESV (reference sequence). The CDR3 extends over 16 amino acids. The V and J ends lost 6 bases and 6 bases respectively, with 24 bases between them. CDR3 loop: CASSEGTGGGPAEQYF. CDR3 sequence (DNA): TGTGCCAGCAGTGAAGGGACTGGCGGGGGCCCCGCCGAGCAGTACTTC.

The chain's CDR3 is CASSQDRGYGYTF. The CDR3 nucleotides read TGCGCCAGCAGCCAAGACAGGGGCTATGGCTACACCTTC. This chain links TRBV4-1 with TRBJ1-2; D may be TRBD1 (6 bases). This CDR3 is built from 13 residues. Trimming took off 0 bases at V and 4 bases at J, with 6 bases between the two ends. Looked up from germline, CDR1 is MGHRA and CDR2 is YSYEKL.

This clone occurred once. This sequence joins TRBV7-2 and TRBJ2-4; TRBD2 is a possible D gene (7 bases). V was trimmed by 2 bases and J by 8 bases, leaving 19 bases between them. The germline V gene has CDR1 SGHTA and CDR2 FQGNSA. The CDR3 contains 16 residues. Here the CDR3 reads CASSLPYLRGGDIQYF. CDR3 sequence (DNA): TGTGCCAGCAGCTTACCCTATCTCAGGGGAGGGGACATTCAGTACTTC.

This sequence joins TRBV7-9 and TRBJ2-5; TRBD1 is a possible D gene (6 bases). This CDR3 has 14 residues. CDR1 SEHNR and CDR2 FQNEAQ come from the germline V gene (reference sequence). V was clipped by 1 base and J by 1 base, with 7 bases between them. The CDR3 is CASSLVTGQETQYF. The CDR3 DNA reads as TGTGCCAGCAGCTTAGTGACAGGCCAAGAGACCCAGTACTTC.

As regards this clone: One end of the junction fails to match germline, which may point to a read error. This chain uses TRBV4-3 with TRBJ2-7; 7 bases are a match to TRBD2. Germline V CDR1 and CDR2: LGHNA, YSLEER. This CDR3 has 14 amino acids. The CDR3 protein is CVSSQVGSGDKQYF. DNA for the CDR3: TGCGTCAGCAGCCAAGTTGGGAGCGGGGATAAGCAGTACTTC.

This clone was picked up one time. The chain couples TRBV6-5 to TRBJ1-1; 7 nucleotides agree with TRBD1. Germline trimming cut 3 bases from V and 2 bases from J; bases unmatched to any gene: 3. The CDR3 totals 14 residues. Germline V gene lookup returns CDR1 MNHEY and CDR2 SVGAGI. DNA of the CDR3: TGTGCCAGCAGTTATGACAGGGCTAACACTGAAGCTTTCTTT. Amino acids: CASSYDRANTEAFF.

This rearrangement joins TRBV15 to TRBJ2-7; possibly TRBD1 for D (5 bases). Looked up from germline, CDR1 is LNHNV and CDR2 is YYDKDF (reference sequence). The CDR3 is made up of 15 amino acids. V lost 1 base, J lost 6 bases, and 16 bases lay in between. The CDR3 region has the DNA TGTGCCACCAGCAGAGGAACAGGACCAGGATCCGAGCAGTACTTC. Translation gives CATSRGTGPGSEQYF.

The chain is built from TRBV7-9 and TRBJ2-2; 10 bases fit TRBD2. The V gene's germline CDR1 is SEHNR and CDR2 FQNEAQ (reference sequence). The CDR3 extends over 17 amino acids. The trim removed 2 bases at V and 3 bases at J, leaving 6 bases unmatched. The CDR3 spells CASSLQSGGAHTGELFF. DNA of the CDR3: TGTGCCAGCAGCTTACAGAGCGGGGGGGCTCACACCGGGGAGCTGTTTTTT.

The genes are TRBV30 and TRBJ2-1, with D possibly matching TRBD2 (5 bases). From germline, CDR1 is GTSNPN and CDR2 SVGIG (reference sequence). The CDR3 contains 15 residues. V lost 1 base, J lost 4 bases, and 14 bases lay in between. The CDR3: CAWSARAPGYNEQFF. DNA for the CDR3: TGTGCCTGGAGTGCGAGGGCTCCGGGGTACAATGAGCAGTTCTTC.

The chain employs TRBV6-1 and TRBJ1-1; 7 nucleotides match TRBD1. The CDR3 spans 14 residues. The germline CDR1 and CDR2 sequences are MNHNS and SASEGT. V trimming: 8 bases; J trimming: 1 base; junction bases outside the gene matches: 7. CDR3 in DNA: TGTGCCAGCGGAGACCGGGACAGGAACACTGAAGCTTTCTTT. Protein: CASGDRDRNTEAFF.

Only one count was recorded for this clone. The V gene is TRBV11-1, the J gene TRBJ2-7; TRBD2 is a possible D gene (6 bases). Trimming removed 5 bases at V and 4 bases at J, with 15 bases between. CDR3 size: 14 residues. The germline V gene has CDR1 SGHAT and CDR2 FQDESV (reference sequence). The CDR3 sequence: CASSPVAGIYEQYF. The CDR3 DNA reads TGTGCCAGCAGCCCAGTGGCGGGGATTTACGAGCAGTACTTC.

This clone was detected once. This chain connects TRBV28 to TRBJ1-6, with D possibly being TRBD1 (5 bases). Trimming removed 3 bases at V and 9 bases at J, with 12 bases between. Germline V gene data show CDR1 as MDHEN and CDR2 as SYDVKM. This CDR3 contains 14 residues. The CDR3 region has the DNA TGTGCCAGCAGTTTCGGGGGTTGGGGTTCACCCCTCCACTTT. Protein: CASSFGGWGSPLHF.

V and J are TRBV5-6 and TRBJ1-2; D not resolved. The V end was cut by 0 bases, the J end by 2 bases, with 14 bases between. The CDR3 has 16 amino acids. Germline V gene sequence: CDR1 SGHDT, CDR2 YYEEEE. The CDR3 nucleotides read TGTGCCAGCAGCTTGGGCGGAGGGTTGTTGAACTATGGCTACACCTTC. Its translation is CASSLGGGLLNYGYTF. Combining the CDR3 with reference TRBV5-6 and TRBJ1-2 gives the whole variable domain DAGVTQSPTHLIKTRGQQVTLRCSPKSGHDTVSWYQQALGQGPQFIFQYYEEEERQRGNFPDRFSGHQFPNYSSELNVNALLLGDSALYLCASSLGGGLLNYGYTFGSGTRLTVV.

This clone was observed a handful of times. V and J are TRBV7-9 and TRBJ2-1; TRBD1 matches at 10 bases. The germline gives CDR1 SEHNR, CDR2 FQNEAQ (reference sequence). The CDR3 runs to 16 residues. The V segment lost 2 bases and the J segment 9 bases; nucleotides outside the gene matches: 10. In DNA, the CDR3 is TGTGCCAGCAGCTTAAGGACAGGGGGGATCACGGGTGAGCAGTTCTTC. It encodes CASSLRTGGITGEQFF.

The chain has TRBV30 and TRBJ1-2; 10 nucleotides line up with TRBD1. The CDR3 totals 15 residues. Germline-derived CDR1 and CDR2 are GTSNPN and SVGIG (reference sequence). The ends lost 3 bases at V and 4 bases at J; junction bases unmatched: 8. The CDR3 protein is CAWRRPGQGPYGYTF. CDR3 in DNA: TGTGCCTGGAGGAGGCCGGGACAGGGGCCCTATGGCTACACCTTC.

In DNA form, the CDR3 reads TGTGCCTGGATGGCGGGGAGCTCTGGGGCCAACGTCCTGACTTTC. This gives the protein CAWMAGSSGANVLTF. The chain carries TRBV30 and TRBJ2-6; TRBD2 might be the D (6 bases). There are 15 residues in the CDR3. Trimming shortened V by 4 bases and J by 0 bases, and 10 bases separated the two germline ends. Per germline, CDR1 GTSNPN and CDR2 SVGIG (reference sequence).

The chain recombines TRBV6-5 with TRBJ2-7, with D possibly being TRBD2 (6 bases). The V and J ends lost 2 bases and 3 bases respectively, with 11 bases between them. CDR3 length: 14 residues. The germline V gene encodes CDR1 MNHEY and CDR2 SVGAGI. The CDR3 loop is CASSYHGGNYEQYF. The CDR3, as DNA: TGTGCCAGCAGTTACCATGGGGGGAACTACGAGCAGTACTTC.

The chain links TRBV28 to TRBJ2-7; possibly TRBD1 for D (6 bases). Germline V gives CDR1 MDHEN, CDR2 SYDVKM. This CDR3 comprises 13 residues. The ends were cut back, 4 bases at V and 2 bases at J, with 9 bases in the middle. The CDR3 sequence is CASSWGPTYEQYF. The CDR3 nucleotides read TGTGCCAGCAGTTGGGGGCCTACCTACGAGCAGTACTTC.

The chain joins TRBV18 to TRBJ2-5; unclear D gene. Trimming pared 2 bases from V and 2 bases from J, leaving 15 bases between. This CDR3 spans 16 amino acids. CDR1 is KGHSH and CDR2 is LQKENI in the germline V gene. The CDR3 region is CASSPLVRVEQETQYF. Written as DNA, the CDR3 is TGTGCCAGCTCACCATTAGTCCGCGTGGAGCAAGAGACCCAGTACTTC.

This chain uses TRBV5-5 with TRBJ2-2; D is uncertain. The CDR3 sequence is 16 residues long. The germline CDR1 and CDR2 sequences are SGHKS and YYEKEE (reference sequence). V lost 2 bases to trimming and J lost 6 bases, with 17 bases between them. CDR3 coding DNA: TGTGCCAGCAGCTTTGTTGTGTCCACAGCAGCCGGGGAGCTGTTTTTT. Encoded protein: CASSFVVSTAAGELFF. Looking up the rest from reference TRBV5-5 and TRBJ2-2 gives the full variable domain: DAGVTQSPTHLIKTRGQQVTLRCSPISGHKSVSWYQQVLGQGPQFIFQYYEKEERGRGNFPDRFSARQFPNYSSELNVNALLLGDSALYLCASSFVVSTAAGELFFGEGSRLTVL.